These T cell receptor beta chains were read from a single sample in a study of regulatory T cells in long-lasting Graves disease. TCRdb ran MiXCR on the multiplex PCR reads and lists one entry per CDR3 protein. The data contain 350,000 to 550,000 distinct CDR3 sequences, under 15% of them singletons. These same records also appear under a second study, on T cells in Graves' hyperthyroidism and ophthalmopathy.

Sequenced here: peripheral blood mononuclear cells (PBMCs), sampled at new diagnosis, from a patient treated with antithyroid drugs. The receptors derive from a woman in her thirties with Graves disease. Each CDR3 is given with its conserved first and last residue. Each record gives: V gene, D gene, J gene, clone size, CDR3 protein, CDR3 DNA. A D gene is named only where the DNA matches it firmly. Clone sizes are given selectively: once, few, many, or a class where the clone is expanded.

TRBV5-1,TRBD2,TRBJ2-7,many,CASSLAPGLGGTYEQYF,TGCGCCAGCAGCTTAGCGCCGGGACTAGGAGGGACCTACGAGCAGTACTTC
TRBV6-1,NA,TRBJ2-7,few,CASRTPSYEQYF,TGTGCCAGCCGGACCCCCTCCTACGAGCAGTACTTC
TRBV7-2,NA,TRBJ2-7,few,CASSPYLGASYEQYF,TGTGCCAGCAGTCCGTACCTCGGGGCCTCCTACGAGCAGTACTTC
TRBV7-9,TRBD2,TRBJ2-3,NA,CASSLGLAGTSPHPDTQYF,TGTGCCAGCAGCTTGGGACTAGCGGGTACGTCACCCCACCCGGATACGCAGTATTTT
TRBV28,TRBD2,TRBJ2-5,once,CASSSRLAARETQYF,TGTGCCAGCAGTTCTAGACTAGCGGCCCGAGAGACCCAGTACTTC
TRBV12-3/TRBV12-4,TRBD2,TRBJ2-5,many,CASSRGLAGGREETQYF,TGTGCCAGCAGTAGAGGACTAGCGGGAGGGCGGGAGGAGACCCAGTACTTC
TRBV20-1,TRBD2,TRBJ2-5,NA,CSARPIAGGGETQYF,TGCAGTGCTAGACCAATAGCGGGAGGAGGGGAGACCCAGTACTTC
TRBV27,TRBD2,TRBJ2-4,NA,CASSLGGGRTHKNIQYF,TGTGCCAGCAGTTTGGGGGGCGGGAGGACTCACAAAAACATTCAGTACTTC
TRBV20-1,NA,TRBJ1-6,many,CSAIDPQGSVPLHF,TGCAGTGCTATCGATCCCCAGGGAAGTGTACCCCTCCACTTT
TRBV24-1,TRBD2,TRBJ2-3,NA,CATSDPTGTSAYTDTQYF,TGTGCCACCAGTGATCCAACTGGGACTAGCGCGTACACAGATACGCAGTATTTT
TRBV10-1,TRBD2,TRBJ2-7,NA,CASQRELGPYEQYF,TGCGCCAGCCAGCGGGAGTTGGGGCCCTACGAGCAGTACTTC
TRBV28,NA,TRBJ1-1,many,CASSLWAGNTEAFF,TGTGCCAGCAGCCTTTGGGCTGGTAACACTGAAGCTTTCTTT
TRBV27,NA,TRBJ2-7,NA,CASSRRGVDYEQYF,TGTGCCAGCAGCCGCCGCGGGGTCGACTACGAGCAGTACTTC
TRBV4-1,NA,TRBJ1-5,NA,CASSQERVGQPQHF,TGCGCCAGCAGCCAAGAAAGGGTGGGTCAGCCCCAGCATTTT
TRBV10-1,NA,TRBJ2-5,few,CASSEGKKIQETQYF,TGCGCCAGCAGTGAGGGAAAGAAAATACAAGAGACCCAGTACTTC
TRBV9,NA,TRBJ2-3,few,CASSPQVADTQYF,TGTGCCAGCAGCCCCCAGGTGGCGGATACGCAGTATTTT
TRBV5-1,NA,TRBJ2-1,NA,CASSVGQTSRNEQFF,TGTGCCAGCAGCGTCGGACAGACTAGCCGAAATGAGCAGTTCTTC
TRBV19,TRBD2,TRBJ2-7,few,CASSIPIGAGYYEQYF,TGTGCCAGTAGTATTCCGATTGGAGCGGGATACTACGAGCAGTACTTC
TRBV18,TRBD2,TRBJ2-1,NA,CASSPRAAGALNERFF,TGTGCCAGCTCACCACGGGCAGCGGGAGCGCTCAATGAGCGATTCTTC
TRBV3-1,NA,TRBJ1-1,many,CASSHMNTEAFF,TGTGCCAGCAGCCATATGAACACTGAAGCTTTCTTT
TRBV12-3/TRBV12-4,TRBD1,TRBJ2-7,few,CASSFRGQDNPYEQYF,TGTGCCAGCAGTTTTAGGGGGCAGGACAATCCTTACGAGCAGTACTTC
TRBV5-1,NA,TRBJ2-3,many,CASSRGDSSSTDTQYF,TGCGCCAGCAGCCGCGGGGACAGTTCTAGCACAGATACGCAGTATTTT
TRBV27,NA,TRBJ1-5,many,CASSLSFSNQPQHF,TGTGCCAGCAGTTTAAGCTTCAGCAATCAGCCCCAGCATTTT
TRBV11-3,NA,TRBJ1-4,NA,CASSLVGTQLFF,TGTGCCAGCAGCTTAGTGGGGACACAACTGTTTTTT
TRBV11-2,NA,TRBJ2-5,many,CASSLGGAGSGETQYF,TGTGCCAGCAGCTTGGGGGGGGCCGGGAGCGGAGAGACCCAGTACTTC
TRBV7-6,TRBD2,TRBJ2-4,few,CASSLAPPPLAEAGGGNIQYF,TGTGCCAGCAGCTTAGCGCCGCCCCCGCTAGCGGAGGCGGGGGGAGGAAACATTCAGTACTTC
TRBV27,TRBD2,TRBJ2-1,many,CASNTAGTSGTSQFF,TGTGCCAGCAACACGGCTGGGACTAGCGGGACATCGCAGTTCTTC
TRBV7-2,NA,TRBJ2-3,once,CASSYFRDTQYF,TGTGCCAGCAGCTACTTTCGGGATACGCAGTATTTT
TRBV9,TRBD2,TRBJ2-1,many,CASTPSGRAANEQFF,TGTGCCAGCACCCCTAGCGGGAGGGCCGCGAATGAGCAGTTCTTC
TRBV19,NA,TRBJ1-2,NA,CASSIGETNYGYTF,TGTGCCAGTAGTATAGGGGAAACTAACTATGGCTACACCTTC
TRBV7-9,TRBD1,TRBJ2-4,many,CASSLGQGFPNIQYF,TGTGCCAGCAGCTTAGGACAGGGCTTTCCAAACATTCAGTACTTC
TRBV5-1,NA,TRBJ2-3,NA,CASSWGDSRTDTQYF,TGCGCCAGCAGCTGGGGGGACAGCCGCACAGATACGCAGTATTTT
TRBV5-1,TRBD2,TRBJ2-1,NA,CASSSGLAGGTNNEQFF,TGCGCCAGCAGCTCTGGACTAGCGGGAGGGACCAACAATGAGCAGTTCTTC
TRBV2,NA,TRBJ2-1,NA,CASSSGADGEQLF,TGTGCCAGCAGCTCCGGAGCGGACGGTGAGCAGCTCTTC
TRBV14,NA,TRBJ2-5,few,CASSQSGLRETQYF,TGTGCCAGCAGCCAGTCGGGACTTCGAGAGACCCAGTACTTC
TRBV7-7,NA,TRBJ2-5,many,CASSLRGIETQYF,TGTGCCAGCAGCTTAAGAGGGATAGAGACCCAGTACTTC
TRBV12-3/TRBV12-4,TRBD2,TRBJ2-1,few,CASSLGTRGDEQFF,TGTGCCAGCAGCCTCGGGACTAGGGGAGATGAGCAGTTCTTC
TRBV27,NA,TRBJ2-2,NA,CASSLYAGLYTGELFF,TGTGCCAGCAGTTTATACGCGGGACTCTACACCGGGGAGCTGTTTTTT
TRBV20-1,NA,TRBJ2-7,NA,CSANFRDKGYEQYF,TGCAGTGCTAACTTCCGGGACAAGGGTTACGAGCAGTACTTC
TRBV15,NA,TRBJ2-7,NA,CATSTEPGRVYEQYF,TGTGCCACCAGCACAGAGCCGGGCAGGGTCTACGAGCAGTACTTC
TRBV2,TRBD2,TRBJ2-7,many,CASSSLAGLYEQYF,TGTGCCAGCAGTAGTCTAGCGGGATTATACGAGCAGTACTTC
TRBV28,TRBD1,TRBJ2-1,many,CASSFHRGTGGNEQFF,TGTGCCAGCAGTTTCCATCGGGGGACAGGGGGCAATGAGCAGTTCTTC
TRBV24-1,NA,TRBJ2-1,many,CATSDAGLPSYNEQFF,TGTGCCACCAGTGATGCGGGACTTCCCTCCTACAATGAGCAGTTCTTC
TRBV3-1,NA,TRBJ1-6,few,CASSQGSGSPLHF,TGTGCCAGCAGCCAGGGGTCGGGTTCACCCCTCCACTTT
TRBV6-1,TRBD1,TRBJ2-7,many,CASSPARQGSPYEQYF,TGCGCCAGCAGTCCCGCTAGACAGGGCTCGCCCTACGAGCAGTACTTC
TRBV19,TRBD2,TRBJ2-1,NA,CASSIEGRAGAWNEQFF,TGTGCCAGTAGTATAGAGGGGCGGGCGGGAGCGTGGAATGAGCAGTTCTTC
TRBV7-2,NA,TRBJ2-1,many,CASSPGRQWNEQFF,TGTGCCAGCAGCCCCGGCCGTCAGTGGAATGAACAGTTCTTC
TRBV6-4,NA,TRBJ2-1,NA,CASSDSATEGHEQFF,TGTGCCAGCAGTGACTCTGCGACTGAAGGGCATGAGCAGTTCTTC
TRBV30,TRBD1,TRBJ2-7,many,CAWSVGTGKIEQYF,TGTGCCTGGAGTGTTGGGACAGGGAAAATCGAGCAGTACTTC
TRBV12-3/TRBV12-4,NA,TRBJ2-4,many,CASSSKNIQYF,TGTGCCAGCAGCAGCAAAAACATTCAGTACTTC